These 13 T cell receptor beta chains came from one sample sequenced in a study of shared T cell receptors in the human thymus (dated by TCRdb to 2020 to 2022). The library was produced with the immunoSEQ multiplex PCR assay. TCRdb provides this immuneACCESS table in a form limited to in-frame rearrangements. Some clones are lacking; in checked studies, under half of them reflect an unresolved V gene, and why the rest are absent is not known. The sample table records almost 550,000 clones; about 80% of these occur just once. Of the sample, 0.013% is held by the ten largest clones. These records were also assigned to another study, of human thymus T cells.

The sequenced sample consisted of thymocytes. These receptors were obtained from a boy younger than two with a congenital heart defect. Donor details come from another sample of the same person, matched by shared clones.

This clone has just a few counts. For the CDR3, the DNA is TGTGCCAGCAGTGAATTCGCAGGGGAACCAGCAACTAATGAAAAACTGTTTTTT. This encodes CASSEFAGEPATNEKLFF. The chain has TRBV25-1 and TRBJ1-4, with TRBD1 as a possible D gene (6 bases). Trimming stripped 1 base from V and 0 bases from J, with 15 bases between. The CDR3 spans 18 residues. Germline CDR1 reads MGHDK; CDR2 reads SYGVNS.

V gene TRBV5-1 combines with J gene TRBJ2-2; 12 bases map to TRBD2. This CDR3 is built from 19 residues. The junction had 12 bases not matched to a gene; V was cut back by 4 bases and J by 2 bases. The germline V gene encodes CDR1 SGHRS and CDR2 YFSETQ. This CDR3 reads CASSQGTSGLRPNTGELFF. CDR3 nucleotides: TGCGCCAGCAGCCAAGGGACTAGCGGGCTCCGTCCTAACACCGGGGAGCTGTTTTTT.

This clone was seen a handful of times. For the CDR3, the DNA is TGTGCCAGCAGCTCAGAGCGGGGCTACACCGGGGAGCTGTTTTTT. Its translation is CASSSERGYTGELFF. The genes are TRBV7-8 and TRBJ2-2; 7 nucleotides match TRBD2. The ends lost 4 bases at V and 3 bases at J; junction bases unmatched: 5. This CDR3 has 15 amino acids. Germline V gives CDR1 SGHVS, CDR2 FQNEAQ. Drawing the rest from reference TRBV7-8 and TRBJ2-2, the complete variable domain is GAGVSQSPRYKVAKRGQDVALRCDPISGHVSLFWYQQALGQGPEFLTYFQNEAQLDKSGLPSDRFFAERPEGSVSTLKIQRTQQEDSAVYLCASSSERGYTGELFFGEGSRLTVL.

J is TRBJ1-2 and V is TRBV2, with D unclear. CDR3 length: 15 amino acids. V lost 0 bases to trimming and J lost 5 bases, with 13 bases between them. Germline V gene data show CDR1 as SNHLY and CDR2 as FYNNEI. The chain's CDR3 is CASSEAETAPYGYTF. The DNA for the CDR3 is TGTGCCAGCAGTGAAGCGGAGACGGCCCCATATGGCTACACCTTC. Looking up the rest from reference TRBV2 and TRBJ1-2 gives the full variable domain: EPEVTQTPSHQVTQMGQEVILRCVPISNHLYFYWYRQILGQKVEFLVSFYNNEISEKSEIFDDQFSVERPDGSNFTLKIRSTKLEDSAMYFCASSEAETAPYGYTFGSGTRLTVV.

The chain employs TRBV29-1 and TRBJ2-5; TRBD1 might be the D (5 bases). The CDR3 runs 13 residues. Trimming stripped 4 bases from V and 1 base from J, with 10 bases between. The germline V gene encodes CDR1 SQVTM and CDR2 ANQGSEA. The CDR3 DNA follows: TGCAGCGTTGTAGGGGCCTCCCAAGAGACCCAGTACTTC. Protein: CSVVGASQETQYF.

The chain is built from TRBV7-3 and TRBJ2-7, with 10 nucleotides matching TRBD2. The germline CDR1 and CDR2 sequences are SGHTA and FQGTGA. There are 16 residues in the CDR3. Germline trimming cut 5 bases from V and 4 bases from J; bases unmatched to any gene: 11. The CDR3 DNA is TGTGCCAGCAGCCAATCGGGACTAGCGCCAAAATACGAGCAGTACTTC. This translates into CASSQSGLAPKYEQYF.

This clone appeared a few times. The chain uses TRBV28 and TRBJ2-1; 10 positions match TRBD2. CDR1 is MDHEN, CDR2 SYDVKM, per germline. V shed 4 bases, J shed 3 bases, and the junction held 12 bases outside the gene matches. This CDR3 contains 18 residues. The CDR3 protein is CASSYGVLSGRSYNEQFF. The CDR3 coding sequence is TGTGCCAGCAGTTATGGGGTCCTTAGCGGGAGGAGCTACAATGAGCAGTTCTTC.

This clone was counted a few times. The chain links TRBV28 to TRBJ2-2; D gene uncertain. Germline lookup yields CDR1 MDHEN and CDR2 SYDVKM. The CDR3 covers 13 residues. Trimming left V 5 bases short and J 6 bases short, with 10 bases between. CDR3 sequence: CASSERSAGELFF. In DNA, the CDR3 is TGTGCCAGCAGTGAACGGTCGGCCGGGGAGCTGTTTTTT.

CDR3 bases: TGTGCTAGTGGTTTGTCCTCGGACAGGGGGGAATCTACGGGGACTGAAGCTTTCTTT. Translation gives CASGLSSDRGESTGTEAFF. The V and J genes are TRBV12-5 and TRBJ1-1; 10 bases are shared with TRBD1. CDR3 size: 19 residues. From germline, CDR1 is LGHNT and CDR2 FRNRAP. Trimming cost V 2 bases and J 5 bases; bases outside gene matches: 17.

The gene calls are TRBV18 and TRBJ2-5; 12 nucleotides line up with TRBD1. The trim removed 1 base at V and 4 bases at J, leaving 4 bases unmatched. Germline CDR1 and CDR2: KGHSH and LQKENI. The CDR3 totals 16 residues. The CDR3 nucleotides read TGTGCCAGCTCACCACGCCGGGACAGGGGGCGAGAGACCCAGTACTTC. Translating it yields CASSPRRDRGRETQYF.

V usage is TRBV6-1 and J usage is TRBJ2-5; perhaps TRBD2 as D (5 bases). CDR1 is MNHNS, CDR2 SASEGT, per germline. This CDR3 is 16 amino acids long. The V gene lost 0 bases and the J gene lost 2 bases, with 13 bases spanning the gap. This CDR3 reads CASSEAIQADQETQYF. CDR3 nucleotides: TGTGCCAGCAGTGAAGCGATTCAAGCGGATCAAGAGACCCAGTACTTC.

The genes are TRBV11-1 and TRBJ2-6, with TRBD1 matching 9 bases. Germline values: CDR1 SGHAT, CDR2 FQDESV (reference sequence). The CDR3 is 18 amino acids. J was trimmed by 0 bases and V by 4 bases; bases with no gene match: 7. The CDR3 reads CASSSGQGEVSGANVLTF. Written as DNA, the CDR3 is TGTGCCAGCAGCTCGGGACAGGGAGAAGTCTCTGGGGCCAACGTCCTGACTTTC.

The chain is built from TRBV28 and TRBJ2-7; possibly TRBD1 for D (6 bases). With 4 bases removed from V and 0 bases from J, the gap between germline ends came to 10 bases. CDR1 and CDR2 (germline): MDHEN, SYDVKM. CDR3 length: 14 amino acids. DNA of the CDR3: TGTGCCAGCAGTTGGGACATAAGCTCCTACGAGCAGTACTTC. It is translated as CASSWDISSYEQYF.